A single sample gave rise to the 29 T cell receptor beta chains below, sequenced in a study of blood T cell repertoires in COVID-19. Clones were sequenced by immunoSEQ multiplex PCR, and TCRdb holds only the in-frame ones, with some missing. The table shows some 200,000 clones, with roughly four fifths occurring only once. Sequencing was performed on peripheral blood. These receptors came from a human donor with acute or convalescent COVID-19. The donor label of this sample is uncertain.

This sequence joins TRBV21-1 and TRBJ1-2; the D call of TRBD1 is as the table states it, not checked on the DNA. TRBV21-1 is a listed pseudogene. The CDR3 has 14 amino acids. The CDR3 nucleotides read TGTGCCAGCAGCCCGGGACAGCCGAACTATGGCTACACCTTC. Its protein is CASSPGQPNYGYTF.

This clone showed up just a few times. The V and J genes are TRBV2 and TRBJ1-5, with TRBD1 matching over 7 bases. V lost 6 bases and J lost 0; bases outside the gene matches: 5. CDR1 and CDR2 from the germline V gene are SNHLY and FYNNEI. This CDR3 spans 15 amino acids. In DNA, the CDR3 is TGTGCCAGCAGCTGGGACAGTAATAGCAATCAGCCCCAGCATTTT. It specifies CASSWDSNSNQPQHF.

V and J are TRBV6-5 and TRBJ2-1, with TRBD2 matching over 11 bases. CDR3 length equals 15 residues. Germline trimming cut 4 bases from V and 9 bases from J; bases unmatched to any gene: 8. Germline CDR1 reads MNHEY; CDR2 reads SVGAGI. The DNA for the CDR3 is TGTGCCAGCAGTTCCCTACTAGCGGGAGCTGGTGAGCAGTTCTTC. It codes for CASSSLLAGAGEQFF.

V usage is TRBV29-1 and J usage is TRBJ1-4, with 7 bases aligning to TRBD1. The V gene end was trimmed by 6 bases and the J gene end by 8 bases; junction bases not matched to a gene: 12. The CDR3 consists of 14 residues. CDR1 is SQVTM and CDR2 is ANQGSEA in the germline V gene. Written as DNA, the CDR3 is TGCAGCGTCAGACAGGGCCGGAAAGGAGAAAAACTGTTTTTT. Encoded protein: CSVRQGRKGEKLFF.

V is TRBV6-5 and J is TRBJ1-5, with 9 bases aligning to TRBD1. Germline-derived CDR1 and CDR2 are MNHEY and SVGAGI. Trimming took 10 bases from V and 7 from J; bases not matched to a gene: 8. The CDR3 extends over 13 amino acids. The CDR3: CATYRGQGQPQHF. Written as DNA, the CDR3 is TGTGCCACCTACAGGGGGCAGGGGCAGCCCCAGCATTTT.

The rearrangement uses TRBV14 and TRBJ1-4; 9 nucleotides line up with TRBD1. Germline CDR1 reads SGHDN; CDR2 reads FVKESK. V lost 3 bases to trimming and J lost 0 bases; unmatched junction nucleotides: 2. The CDR3 runs 16 residues. The CDR3 sequence: CASSQTGGATNEKLFF. The CDR3 DNA reads as TGTGCCAGCAGCCAGACAGGGGGTGCAACTAATGAAAAACTGTTTTTT.

This chain uses TRBV5-1 with TRBJ2-3; 12 positions match TRBD1. Germline loops: CDR1 SGHRS, CDR2 YFSETQ. The CDR3 is made up of 16 amino acids. The V segment lost 4 bases and the J segment 3 bases; nucleotides outside the gene matches: 6. The CDR3 sequence: CASSPGTGGATDTQYF. DNA for the CDR3: TGCGCCAGCAGCCCCGGGACAGGGGGCGCGACAGATACGCAGTATTTT.

The rearrangement uses TRBV19 and TRBJ2-7; possibly TRBD1 for D (6 bases). The CDR3 extends over 14 amino acids. The V end was cut by 6 bases, the J end by 2 bases, with 14 bases between. CDR1 LNHDA and CDR2 SQIVND come from the germline V gene (reference sequence). The CDR3 nucleotides read TGTGCCAGTAGCCGAGGACAGTCGACCTACGAGCAGTACTTC. It is translated as CASSRGQSTYEQYF.

The chain recombines TRBV5-1 with TRBJ2-5; 7 positions match TRBD2. V lost 1 base to trimming and J lost 1 base; unmatched junction nucleotides: 4. In germline, CDR1 is SGHRS, CDR2 YFSETQ. The CDR3 consists of 15 residues. The CDR3 region has the DNA TGCGCCAGCAGCTTGTCTGGGACTATCCAAGAGACCCAGTACTTC. Protein: CASSLSGTIQETQYF.

The chain links TRBV4-2 to TRBJ2-3; 7 bases agree with TRBD2. Germline CDR1 and CDR2: LGHNA and YNFKEQ. J lost 6 bases, V lost 1 base, and 7 bases had no gene match. The CDR3 is 15 amino acids. The CDR3 bases are TGTGCCAGCAGCCAAGGTGGGAGGGAGGGTGATACGCAGTATTTT. Translated, it gives CASSQGGREGDTQYF.

A single count supports this clone. The chain uses TRBV2 and TRBJ2-1; TRBD1 is a possible D gene (5 bases). Trimming removed 4 bases at V and 4 bases at J, with 8 bases between. Per the germline V gene, CDR1 is SNHLY and CDR2 is FYNNEI. The CDR3 sequence is 13 residues long. The CDR3 loop is CASSGQLYNEQFF. The DNA of the CDR3 is TGTGCCAGCAGTGGACAGCTATACAATGAGCAGTTCTTC.

This clone appeared a single time. The chain employs TRBV21-1 and TRBJ2-7; the table's D gene call, TRBD2, was not cross checked with the DNA. TRBV21-1 is an annotated pseudogene. CDR3 length: 13 residues. The CDR3 nucleotides read TGTGCCAGCAGCAGTGGGGGGGGACTAGCGGATCACTTC. Translated, it gives CASSSGGGLADHF.

The rearrangement joins TRBV5-1 to TRBJ1-1; TRBD1 matches 8 bases. V was pared by 2 bases and J by 0 bases, with 3 bases of the junction left unmatched. The length of the CDR3 is 15 residues. Germline CDR1 reads SGHRS; CDR2 reads YFSETQ. CDR3 amino acids: CASSLVTGVNTEAFF. The DNA of the CDR3 is TGCGCCAGCAGCTTAGTGACAGGGGTGAACACTGAAGCTTTCTTT.

This CDR3 reads CAISERLNTEAFF. DNA for the CDR3: TGTGCCATCAGTGAGCGTCTGAACACTGAAGCTTTCTTT. The chain recombines TRBV10-3 with TRBJ1-1; no clear D gene. Looked up from germline, CDR1 is ENHRY and CDR2 is SYGVKD. With 2 bases removed from V and 0 bases from J, the gap between germline ends came to 4 bases. The length of the CDR3 is 13 residues.

The chain links TRBV7-9 to TRBJ1-3, with TRBD1 matching 10 bases. V shed 5 bases and J 0 bases; nucleotides not matched to a gene: 7. The CDR3 length is 17 residues. From germline, CDR1 is SEHNR and CDR2 FQNEAQ (reference sequence). The CDR3 bases are TGTGCCAGCAGCATACGACAGGGGGCTAGCTCTGGAAACACCATATATTTT. This encodes CASSIRQGASSGNTIYF.

This clone was seen only a few times. The gene calls are TRBV11-1 and TRBJ1-3; a weak D match, TRBD1 (6 bases). The CDR3 is 14 residues long. V lost 2 bases and J 4 bases, leaving 9 bases between the germline ends. Germline V gene data show CDR1 as SGHAT and CDR2 as FQDESV (reference sequence). The CDR3 DNA is TGTGCCAGCAGCTTAAACAGGGCCGGAAACACCATATATTTT. Protein: CASSLNRAGNTIYF.

In DNA, the CDR3 is TGTGCCAGCAGTTTAGTGCGGGGAGAAGCTTTCTTT. Its protein is CASSLVRGEAFF. The chain has TRBV12-3 or TRBV12-4 and TRBJ1-1, with D uncertain. The CDR3 contains 12 residues. Trimming left V 1 base short and J 8 bases short, with 8 bases between.

The chain joins TRBV3-1 (or the pseudogene TRBV3-2) to TRBJ1-2; D is unresolved. The CDR3 runs 13 residues. Germline V CDR1 and CDR2: LGHDT, YNNKEL (reference sequence). V was shortened by 1 base and J by 1 base, with 4 bases between the two germline ends. The chain's CDR3 is CASSQAVNYGYTF. For the CDR3, the DNA is TGTGCCAGCAGCCAAGCGGTTAACTATGGCTACACCTTC.

This chain connects TRBV6-6 to TRBJ2-7; TRBD2 matches 10 bases. The V gene's germline CDR1 is MNHNY and CDR2 SVGAGI (reference sequence). This CDR3 comprises 16 residues. J was trimmed by 2 bases and V by 4 bases; bases with no gene match: 8. In DNA form, the CDR3 reads TGTGCCAGCAGTTCCGGTAGCGGGAGGCCCACCTACGAGCAGTACTTC. Its translation is CASSSGSGRPTYEQYF.

V gene TRBV3-1 (or the pseudogene TRBV3-2) combines with J gene TRBJ2-2; 8 nucleotides match TRBD2. Unmatched junction bases numbered 6, after V lost 7 bases and J lost 2 bases. The CDR3 covers 15 residues. Germline V gives CDR1 LGHDT, CDR2 YNNKEL (reference sequence). Here the CDR3 reads CASTLAGSNTGELFF. CDR3 DNA sequence: TGTGCCAGCACCTTAGCGGGATCTAACACCGGGGAGCTGTTTTTT.

The rearrangement joins TRBV4-1 to TRBJ1-5; possibly TRBD1 for D (6 bases). Trimming cost V 7 bases and J 5 bases, with 18 bases left between them. Germline values: CDR1 MGHRA, CDR2 YSYEKL. The CDR3 runs 15 residues. The DNA for the CDR3 is TGCGCCAGCACCAGAGGGGGGGGCGACGATCAGCCCCAGCATTTT. Protein sequence: CASTRGGGDDQPQHF.

This clone was recorded only once. The sample carries other DNA sequences with the same CDR3. The chain carries TRBV7-2 and TRBJ1-2, with TRBD1 identical over 8 bases. The CDR3 has 13 residues. J lost 3 bases, V lost 5 bases, and 2 bases had no gene match. The germline V gene has CDR1 SGHTA and CDR2 FQGNSA. As DNA, the CDR3 is TGTGCCAGCAGCCCGGACAGGGACTATGGCTACACCTTC. This sequence encodes CASSPDRDYGYTF.

This clone was found once. The rearrangement links TRBV2 to TRBJ1-6; the D gene is possibly TRBD1 (5 bases). V lost 4 bases and J lost 5, with 12 bases in between. Per the germline V gene, CDR1 is SNHLY and CDR2 is FYNNEI. This CDR3 spans 15 amino acids. CDR3 sequence (DNA): TGTGCCAGCAGTGTGGGGCGTCCCAATAATTCACCCCTCCACTTT. Residues: CASSVGRPNNSPLHF.

This clone was found once. The chain employs TRBV21-1 and TRBJ1-2. TRBV21-1 is a documented pseudogene. The CDR3 totals 20 residues. The CDR3 loop is CASSKVRGRDTYGGGYGYTF. Here the CDR3 DNA reads TGTGCCAGCAGCAAAGTGAGGGGGAGGGACACCTATGGGGGAGGCTATGGCTACACCTTC.

DNA for the CDR3: TGTGCCAGCAGTTACTTGGGGCAGGAGTATAATTCACCCCTCCACTTT. It is translated as CASSYLGQEYNSPLHF. The genes are TRBV6-5 and TRBJ1-6; TRBD1 is a possible D gene (5 bases). Trimming took 1 base from V and 4 from J, leaving 11 bases between them. The CDR3 sequence is 16 residues long. Germline V gene data show CDR1 as MNHEY and CDR2 as SVGAGI.

This chain joins TRBV5-1 and TRBJ1-1; 7 bases are a match to TRBD1. The CDR3 length is 14 residues. With V trimmed by 3 bases and J by 0 bases, 2 bases remained unmatched. The V gene's germline CDR1 is SGHRS and CDR2 YFSETQ. The CDR3 DNA is TGCGCCAGCAGCTCGGGACAGTTGAACACTGAAGCTTTCTTT. Amino acid sequence: CASSSGQLNTEAFF.

V gene TRBV7-3 combines with J gene TRBJ2-1; weak D call: TRBD2 (5 bases). V was cut by 5 bases and J by 0 bases, with 11 bases left in between. Germline CDR1 SGHTA, CDR2 FQGTGA. This CDR3 comprises 15 residues. CDR3 sequence reads: CASSRSGTSYNEQFF. Written as DNA, the CDR3 is TGTGCCAGCAGCCGATCGGGAACCTCCTACAATGAGCAGTTCTTC.

The rearrangement links TRBV6-4 to TRBJ1-1; D unresolved. Trimming left V 6 bases short and J 3 bases short, with 14 bases between. The CDR3 has 14 residues. CDR1 and CDR2 from the germline V gene are MRHNA and SNTAGT. The CDR3 nucleotides read TGTGCCAGCAGCAAGGACCGGCGGGACACTGAAGCTTTCTTT. Translating it yields CASSKDRRDTEAFF.

This chain links TRBV7-2 with TRBJ2-7, with 7 nucleotides matching TRBD2. The CDR3 has 15 amino acids. Germline CDR1 and CDR2: SGHTA and FQGNSA. Unmatched junction bases numbered 15, after V lost 7 bases and J lost 6 bases. CDR3 residues: CASTPGGISPSEQYF. DNA of the CDR3: TGTGCCAGCACCCCGGGGGGAATCTCCCCTTCCGAGCAGTACTTC.